Listed below are T cell receptor beta chains from one sample, sequenced in a study of blood T cell repertoires in COVID-19. The repertoire was sequenced with immunoSEQ multiplex PCR; TCRdb's copy has only in-frame clones and lacks some. The data show more than 200,000 clones, roughly 89% seen once. Sequencing was performed on PBMCs or T cells enriched from blood (not recorded which). These receptors were taken from a woman younger than 45 who had recovered from COVID-19. The conserved cysteine and the conserved F or W are not part of the CDR3 here. Each record gives: V gene, clone size, D gene, CDR3 protein. A D gene is named only where the DNA matches it firmly. The size entry is marked missing in some rows and otherwise reads once, few, many or a size class.

TRBV9 NA NA ASSASGGRNEKLF
TRBV5-8 NA TRBD1 ASRRDSFNQPQH
TRBV7-7 once NA ASSLGRANTGELF
TRBV5-5 NA NA ASTLGQTNSYEQY
TRBV11-3 NA NA ASSATGFAGELF
TRBV5-6 NA NA ASSLLTRDSYEQY
TRBV28 once NA ASSLWRLRNQPQH
TRBV5-1 NA TRBD2 ASNSLAGGSDEQF
TRBV5-1 NA TRBD1 ASSLTPRTGGDYGYT
TRBV9 few NA ASSVAAGKEQY
TRBV5-8 NA NA ASSFGTSARGNSPLH
TRBV10-3 NA TRBD1 AISGGQGVYEQY
TRBV7-2 NA NA ASSLASTGFRHEQF
TRBV7-9 NA NA ASSGGSPGNTIY
TRBV28 NA TRBD1 ASIIAGGLNYGYT
TRBV18 NA NA ASSPGVEATEQY
TRBV6-5 once TRBD1 ASRVDRMNTEAF
TRBV7-2 NA TRBD1 ASSLIRDRVSYT
TRBV19 NA NA ASSIVQGEYGYT
TRBV7-2 NA TRBD1 ASSLVGQGEETQY
TRBV4-3 NA TRBD2 ASSQDHLGGGTDTQY
TRBV28 once NA ASSPHNSGTWTYGYT
TRBV5-1 NA TRBD1 ASSWTSGQLNEKLF
TRBV5-1 few NA ASSLSTSGNTIY
TRBV11-2 NA NA ASRPTWGRGNEKLF
TRBV8-1 NA NA GSASAARPLWGPEAF
TRBV7-8 NA NA ASSFSPGHSYT
TRBV7-8 NA NA ASSFRSGLTSKLNTEAF
TRBV4-3 NA NA ASSSFLLDTEAF
TRBV27 NA TRBD1 ASSSPTGTGLYEQY
TRBV28 NA NA ASSLASGHDYEQY
TRBV7-2 NA NA ASSLPDYGYT
TRBV5-8 NA NA ASSFDSGYNEQF
TRBV7-6 NA TRBD1 ASSLTGGTYNEQF
TRBV19 NA TRBD1 ASSLSPRDRGQNTEAF
TRBV7-3 NA TRBD2 ASSLTSGSEETQY
TRBV20-1 NA TRBD1 SASKSPGTGGSYNEQF
TRBV30 NA NA AWSPGVNTDTQY